What follows are 8 T cell receptor beta chains derived from one specimen sequenced in a study of beta chain features in type 1 diabetes. For these receptors, no antigen is known. Expressed TCRB transcripts were sequenced because the isolated RNA had all been reverse transcribed beforehand. The method was immunoSEQ multiplex PCR; TCRdb's version includes in-frame clones alone and lacks a portion of them. The sample records under 300,000 clones, roughly 20% being singletons. Study-wide results and caveats: Shorter TCRB CDR3s, moderately but significantly so, marked every one of the four CD4+ subsets in Type 1 diabetes patients.

Material: naive CD4+ T cells from blood. The receptor set was obtained from a woman aged 40 to 50 with type 1 diabetes.

This clone came up a few times. This chain connects TRBV28 to TRBJ2-5, with D tentatively TRBD1 (7 bases). CDR1 and CDR2 from the germline V gene are MDHEN and SYDVKM. V lost 5 bases and J 4 bases, leaving 17 bases between the germline ends. This CDR3 contains 15 residues. The CDR3 sequence is CASSRNRGGAETQYF. The CDR3 DNA reads as TGTGCCAGCAGTCGTAACAGGGGAGGTGCAGAGACCCAGTACTTC.

The chain is built from TRBV29-1 and TRBJ1-2, with 10 bases aligning to TRBD1. Germline loops: CDR1 SQVTM, CDR2 ANQGSEA. Trimming removed 7 bases from V and 5 bases from J; junction bases left unmatched: 4. The CDR3 runs 12 residues. The DNA for the CDR3 is TGCAGCGGAGGGGGACAGGGGTATGGCTACACCTTC. Translating it yields CSGGGQGYGYTF.

V gene TRBV29-1 combines with J gene TRBJ1-2; 7 nucleotides agree with TRBD1. Germline V CDR1 and CDR2: SQVTM, ANQGSEA. The CDR3 has 12 amino acids. Trimming cost V 6 bases and J 8 bases; bases outside gene matches: 9. The CDR3 DNA follows: TGCAGCGTCATTCTGGGGACAGTGGGCTACACCTTC. Encoded protein: CSVILGTVGYTF.

V and J are TRBV15 and TRBJ2-3, with a possible D match to TRBD2 (6 bases). The CDR3 runs 14 residues. CDR1 and CDR2 (germline): LNHNV, YYDKDF (reference sequence). V was trimmed by 5 bases and J by 4 bases, leaving 13 bases between them. CDR3 region: CATSPGGASDTQYF. The CDR3 DNA is TGTGCCACCAGCCCCGGCGGGGCCTCAGATACGCAGTATTTT.

This clone was observed a few times. V usage is TRBV18 and J usage is TRBJ2-7; D is undetermined. Germline V lookup: CDR1 KGHSH, CDR2 LQKENI. The CDR3 totals 12 residues. The germline V and J ends were trimmed by 6 bases and 6 bases, with 12 bases remaining between them. The CDR3, as DNA: TGTGCCAGCTCGTACTCGACTGGCGAGCAGTACTTC. As protein: CASSYSTGEQYF.

V and J are TRBV7-2 and TRBJ2-7; possibly TRBD2 for D (6 bases). From germline, CDR1 is SGHTA and CDR2 FQGNSA. The CDR3 length is 12 residues. The germline V and J ends were trimmed by 1 base and 7 bases, with 8 bases remaining between them. CDR3 amino acids: CASSLEREEQYF. The DNA of the CDR3 is TGTGCCAGCAGCTTAGAACGGGAGGAGCAGTACTTC.

There are a few counts of this clone. This sequence joins TRBV15 and TRBJ1-1, with no clear D. This CDR3 contains 13 residues. The V end lost 1 base, the J end lost 5 bases, and 8 bases lay between the germline ends. CDR1 is LNHNV, CDR2 YYDKDF, per germline (reference sequence). The CDR3: CATSRGVRTEAFF. The CDR3 nucleotides are TGTGCCACCAGCAGAGGTGTCAGGACTGAAGCTTTCTTT.

This clone was picked up a small number of times. This sequence joins TRBV15 and TRBJ2-1, with 7 bases fitting TRBD2. This CDR3 has 15 amino acids. V shed 5 bases, J shed 4 bases, and the junction held 8 bases outside the gene matches. Per the germline V gene, CDR1 is LNHNV and CDR2 is YYDKDF (reference sequence). CDR3 DNA: TGTGCCACCAGCCTCACCCGGCGGGGGTACAATGAGCAGTTCTTC. It is translated as CATSLTRRGYNEQFF.